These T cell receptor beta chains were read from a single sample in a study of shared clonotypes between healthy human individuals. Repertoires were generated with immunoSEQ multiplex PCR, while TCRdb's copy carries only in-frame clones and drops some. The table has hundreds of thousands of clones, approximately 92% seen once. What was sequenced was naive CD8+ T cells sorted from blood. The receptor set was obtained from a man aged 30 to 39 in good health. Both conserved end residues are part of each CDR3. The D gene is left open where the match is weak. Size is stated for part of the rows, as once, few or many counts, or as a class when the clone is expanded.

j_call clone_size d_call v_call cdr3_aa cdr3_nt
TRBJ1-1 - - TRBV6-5 CASSYSEGSTEAFF TGTGCCAGCAGTTACTCAGAGGGAAGCACTGAAGCTTTCTTT
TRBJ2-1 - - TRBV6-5 CASSYSEDNEQFF TGTGCCAGCAGTTACTCAGAGGACAATGAGCAGTTCTTC
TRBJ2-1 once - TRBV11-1 CASSFPRATSYNEQFF TGTGCCAGCAGCTTCCCTCGGGCGACCTCCTACAATGAGCAGTTCTTC
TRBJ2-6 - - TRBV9 CASSVGGFSGANVLTF TGTGCCAGCAGCGTAGGAGGTTTCTCTGGGGCCAACGTCCTGACTTTC
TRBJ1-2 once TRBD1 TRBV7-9 CASRTISGQLYGYTF TGTGCCAGCAGGACGATATCGGGACAGCTCTATGGCTACACCTTC
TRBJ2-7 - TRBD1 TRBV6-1 CASRLRDSSYEQYF TGTGCCAGCAGACTCCGGGACAGCTCCTACGAGCAGTACTTC
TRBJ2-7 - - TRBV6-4 CASSGTDEQYF TGTGCCAGCAGTGGGACGGACGAGCAGTACTTC
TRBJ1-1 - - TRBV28 CASSSGYTEAFF TGTGCCAGCAGTTCAGGGTACACTGAAGCTTTCTTT
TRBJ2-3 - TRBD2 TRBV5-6 CASSLPGLAGFGDTQYF TGTGCCAGCAGCTTACCGGGACTAGCGGGATTCGGAGATACGCAGTATTTT
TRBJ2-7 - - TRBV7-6 CASSQQGSYEQYF TGTGCCAGCAGCCAACAGGGATCCTACGAGCAGTACTTC
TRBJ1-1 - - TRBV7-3 CASSPGSVFMNTEAFF TGTGCCAGCAGCCCGGGGTCGGTTTTCATGAACACTGAAGCTTTCTTT
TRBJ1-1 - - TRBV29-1 CSSSTNTEAFF TGCAGCTCCAGCACAAACACTGAAGCTTTCTTT
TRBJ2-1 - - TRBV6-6 CASRYTGIRNEQFF TGTGCCAGCAGGTACACCGGGATAAGGAATGAGCAGTTCTTC
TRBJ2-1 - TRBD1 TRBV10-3 CAIGQGSPYNEQFF TGTGCCATCGGACAGGGAAGTCCCTACAATGAGCAGTTCTTC
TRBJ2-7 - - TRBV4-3 CASSQVLGLYEQYF TGCGCCAGCAGCCAAGTGCTAGGGTTATACGAGCAGTACTTC
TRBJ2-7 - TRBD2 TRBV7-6 CASSPLAGPSYEQYF TGTGCCAGCAGCCCTCTAGCGGGACCATCCTACGAGCAGTACTTC
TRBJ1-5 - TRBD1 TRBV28 CASSLRGLYQPQHF TGTGCCAGCAGTTTAAGGGGGCTCTATCAGCCCCAGCATTTT
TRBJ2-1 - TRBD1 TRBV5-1 CASSSEPGQSYNEQFF TGCGCCAGCAGCTCAGAACCGGGACAGAGTTACAATGAGCAGTTCTTC
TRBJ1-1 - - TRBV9 CASSARSGEAFF TGTGCCAGCAGCGCGAGGTCGGGGGAAGCTTTCTTT
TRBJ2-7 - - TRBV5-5 CASSLDLLPGTYLYEQYF TGTGCCAGCAGCTTGGACCTTCTTCCCGGGACATACCTCTACGAGCAGTACTTC
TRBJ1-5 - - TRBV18 CASSPLGGASNQPQHF TGTGCCAGCTCACCACTGGGGGGGGCTAGCAATCAGCCCCAGCATTTT
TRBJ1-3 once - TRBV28 CASNGRLEGNTIYF TGTGCCAGCAACGGCAGGCTTGAGGGAAACACCATATATTTT
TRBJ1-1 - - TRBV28 CASSLFSGHKNTEAFF TGTGCCAGCAGTTTGTTTTCGGGACACAAGAACACTGAAGCTTTCTTT
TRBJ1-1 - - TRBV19 CASKHRNTEAFF TGTGCCAGTAAGCATAGAAACACTGAAGCTTTCTTT
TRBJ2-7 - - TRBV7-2 CASSFPGDYEQYF TGTGCCAGCAGCTTCCCAGGGGACTACGAGCAGTACTTC
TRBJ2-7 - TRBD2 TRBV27 CASRHRTSGAYEQYF TGTGCCAGCAGGCACAGGACTAGCGGGGCTTACGAGCAGTACTTC
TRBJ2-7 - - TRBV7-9 CASSFGGGLREQYF TGTGCCAGCAGCTTTGGGGGAGGCCTTCGGGAGCAGTACTTC
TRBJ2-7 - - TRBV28 CASTGEQSRIYYEQYF TGTGCCAGCACGGGAGAGCAAAGCAGGATCTACTACGAGCAGTACTTC
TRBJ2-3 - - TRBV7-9 CAMQGLTDTQYF TGTGCCATGCAGGGCCTTACAGATACGCAGTATTTT
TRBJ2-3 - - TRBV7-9 CASSLKTDPYPDTQYF TGTGCCAGCAGCTTAAAGACAGATCCGTACCCAGATACGCAGTATTTT
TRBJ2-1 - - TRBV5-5 CASSFTSDYYNEQFF TGTGCCAGCAGCTTCACATCGGACTACTACAATGAGCAGTTCTTC
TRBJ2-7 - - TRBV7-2 CASSLDVRYEQYF TGTGCCAGCAGCTTAGACGTCCGGTACGAGCAGTACTTC
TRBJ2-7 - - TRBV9 CASSVDGHSGSYEQYF TGTGCCAGCAGCGTAGATGGGCATTCCGGCTCCTACGAGCAGTACTTC
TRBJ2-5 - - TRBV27 CASSSSETQYF -
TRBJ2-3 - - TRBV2 CASSEDLATITDTQYF TGTGCCAGCAGTGAAGACCTAGCTACAATCACAGATACGCAGTATTTT
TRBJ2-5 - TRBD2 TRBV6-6 CACSGDRQETQYF TGTGCCTGTAGCGGGGATCGCCAAGAGACCCAGTACTTC
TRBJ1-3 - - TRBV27 CASTTGTGNTIYF TGTGCCAGCACTACAGGGACTGGAAACACCATATATTTT
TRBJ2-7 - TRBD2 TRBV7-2 CASKYAMLAGVEQYF TGTGCCAGCAAGTATGCGATGCTAGCGGGAGTCGAGCAGTACTTC
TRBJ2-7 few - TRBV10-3 CAISRDNYEQYF TGTGCCATCAGTAGGGACAACTACGAGCAGTACTTC
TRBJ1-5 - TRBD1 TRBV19 CASGTGYQPQHF TGTGCCAGCGGGACAGGGTATCAGCCCCAGCATTTT
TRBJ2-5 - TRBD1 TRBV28 CASSPRTGGTETQYF TGTGCCAGCAGTCCCAGGACAGGGGGCACAGAGACCCAGTACTTC
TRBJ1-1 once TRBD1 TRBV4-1 CASSQGTGGARTEAFF TGCGCCAGCAGCCAAGGGACAGGGGGCGCGAGAACTGAAGCTTTCTTT
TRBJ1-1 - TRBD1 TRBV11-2 CASSSIFETGRNTEAFF TGTGCCAGCAGCTCCATCTTCGAGACAGGGAGGAACACTGAAGCTTTCTTT
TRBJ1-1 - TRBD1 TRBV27 CASSLGQGLYTEAFF TGTGCCAGCAGTTTGGGACAGGGTTTATACACTGAAGCTTTCTTT
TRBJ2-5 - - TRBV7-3 CASSSAGGETQYF TGTGCCAGCAGCTCTGCGGGCGGGGAGACCCAGTACTTC
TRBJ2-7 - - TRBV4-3 CASSQEPQGYEQYF TGCGCCAGCAGCCAAGAGCCACAGGGCTACGAGCAGTACTTC
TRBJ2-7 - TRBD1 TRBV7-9 CASSLPGTGLTTYEQYF TGTGCCAGCAGCCTACCCGGGACAGGGTTAACGACCTACGAGCAGTACTTC
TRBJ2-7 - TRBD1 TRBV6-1 CASSEIESGQIISYEQYF TGTGCCAGCAGTGAAATAGAGTCGGGACAGATTATCTCCTACGAGCAGTACTTC
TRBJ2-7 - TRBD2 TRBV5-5 CASSSFIAVLADTYEQYF TGTGCCAGCAGCTCCTTCATAGCGGTACTAGCGGATACCTACGAGCAGTACTTC
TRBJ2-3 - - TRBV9 CASTAGGGRSPTDTQYF TGTGCCAGCACCGCAGGGGGCGGGAGGTCCCCCACAGATACGCAGTATTTT
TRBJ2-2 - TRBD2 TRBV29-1 CSFSGPNTGELFF TGCAGCTTTAGCGGGCCAAACACCGGGGAGCTGTTTTTT
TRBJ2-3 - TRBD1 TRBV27 CASSSQIPGLNRDRVGVADTQYF TGTGCCAGCAGTTCCCAAATACCCGGTCTAAACCGGGACAGGGTCGGAGTTGCAGATACGCAGTATTTT
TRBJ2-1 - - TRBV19 CASGLSSYNEQFF TGTGCCAGCGGACTATCCTCCTACAATGAGCAGTTCTTC